This T cell receptor (beta chain) was recorded in a study of cytomegalovirus exposure and HLA in healthy donors. On the study more broadly: It was reported in a later analysis that the 120 or so validation repertoires used the same platform as the 650 to 800 first-cohort repertoires. Study-level results: Both high specificity and high sensitivity reportedly marked the classifier's diagnosis of cytomegalovirus status.

About this clone: Its antigen is unknown.

Germline assignment: CDR1 SGHRS and CDR2 YFSETQ. This CDR3 comprises 15 residues. The J segment lost 8 bases and the V segment lost 3 bases, leaving 8 bases of the junction unmatched. Here immunoSEQ multiplex PCR was the method, and the copy in TCRdb shows in-frame clones only, minus some. The sample records 150,000 to 170,000 clones, about 82% being singletons. The material sequenced was PBMCs. The gene calls are TRBV5-1 and TRBJ2-3; TRBD2 aligns across 11 bases. The clonotype was recovered from a human donor in good health. The CDR3 region has the DNA TGCGCCAGCAGCTATAGCGGGGGGGCTGCCTCTACGCAGTATTTT. Translating it yields CASSYSGGAASTQYF. The variable domain in full, completed from reference TRBV5-1 and TRBJ2-3, reads KAGVTQTPRYLIKTRGQQVTLSCSPISGHRSVSWYQQTPGQGLQFLFEYFSETQRNKGNFPGRFSGRQFSNSRSEMNVSTLELGDSALYLCASSYSGGAASTQYFGPGTRLTVL.